The clone carrying this T cell receptor (beta chain) has a handful of counts. The data were produced by immunoSEQ multiplex PCR, yet TCRdb's version contains in-frame clones alone and is incomplete. The sample includes some 200,000 clones, 85% to 90% of them seen just once. This entry belongs to a study of blood T cell repertoires in COVID-19. Trimming removed 3 bases at V and 2 bases at J, with 10 bases between. The germline V gene has CDR1 SEHNR and CDR2 FQNEAQ (reference sequence). This CDR3 comprises 15 residues. This sequence joins TRBV7-9 and TRBJ1-4; D is undetermined. The receptor's source is a man aged 80 or over with acute or convalescent COVID-19. Material: peripheral blood. CDR3 residues: CASSLGLQTNEKLFF. CDR3 DNA: TGTGCCAGCAGCTTGGGTTTACAGACTAATGAAAAACTGTTTTTT.